These 20 T cell receptor beta chains share one sample of origin, sequenced in a study of beta chain features in type 1 diabetes (dated by TCRdb to 2017 to 2018). Libraries were constructed by the immunoSEQ multiplex PCR assay. The entire amount of isolated RNA was reverse transcribed using the High Capacity cDNA Reverse Transcription Kit, so the sequenced TCRB transcripts were expressed ones. The table was pulled from immuneACCESS by TCRdb, which kept in-frame rearrangements only. Such tables lose some clones; where checked, under half of the loss comes from unresolved V genes, and the rest has no known cause. This sample comprises just over 600,000 clones, 15% to 17% of them detected only once. Of the sample, approximately 0.093% is held by the ten largest clones. Sequenced sample: naive CD4+ T cells from blood. The cell subset or site label, as the study defines it: true naive CD4+ T cells. The source is a man between 18 and 29 years old in good health.

This clone was observed a few times. J is TRBJ1-1 and V is TRBV20-1; D gene uncertain. Germline V gives CDR1 DFQATT, CDR2 SNEGSKA (reference sequence). The CDR3 is made up of 11 amino acids. Trimming stripped 5 bases from V and 3 bases from J, with 7 bases between. The CDR3 loop reads CSARSDTEAFF. The CDR3 nucleotides read TGCAGTGCTCGATCCGACACTGAAGCTTTCTTT.

The chain employs TRBV29-1 and TRBJ2-5; no clear D. Germline CDR1 SQVTM, CDR2 ANQGSEA. This CDR3 region has 13 residues. The germline V and J ends were trimmed by 7 bases and 5 bases, with 17 bases remaining between them. In DNA, the CDR3 is TGCAGCGGCGGTCTGGCGAGTCAGGAGACCCAGTACTTC. Translated: CSGGLASQETQYF.

V gene TRBV5-1 combines with J gene TRBJ2-7; D gene unclear. Trimming removed 0 bases at V and 6 bases at J, with 7 bases between. This CDR3 is built from 12 residues. Germline CDR1 reads SGHRS; CDR2 reads YFSETQ. In nucleotides, the CDR3 is TGCGCCAGCAGCTTGGCTTCGGTCGAGCAGTACTTC. Protein: CASSLASVEQYF.

In its sample, this clone was seen a few times. The V gene is TRBV5-1, the J gene TRBJ2-7, with no clear D. Germline values: CDR1 SGHRS, CDR2 YFSETQ. V dropped 4 bases and J dropped 2 bases, with 10 bases sitting between them. The CDR3 runs 13 residues. CDR3 sequence: CASSPHVPYEQYF. Written as DNA, the CDR3 is TGCGCCAGCAGCCCTCATGTGCCCTACGAGCAGTACTTC.

A note on this clone: The junction does not match germline at one end; this may be a read error. The CDR3 DNA reads TGTGCCAGCAGTTTCGCAAAACAGGGGTTTAACGAATTC. Translated, it gives CASSFAKQGFNEF. The chain carries TRBV5-4 and TRBJ1-2, with 7 bases aligning to TRBD1. Looked up from germline, CDR1 is SGHNT and CDR2 is YYREEE (reference sequence). This CDR3 comprises 13 residues. The full variable domain, rest sourced from reference TRBV5-4 and TRBJ1-2, is ETGVTQSPTHLIKTRGQQVTLRCSSQSGHNTVSWYQQALGQGPQFIFQYYREEENGRGNFPPRFSGLQFPNYSSELNVNALELDDSALYLCASSFAKQGFNEFGSGTRLTVV.

A few counts support this clone. The genes are TRBV7-6 and TRBJ2-1; D remains unclear. V lost 8 bases and J 6 bases, leaving 11 bases between the germline ends. Germline values: CDR1 SGHVS, CDR2 FNYEAQ. The CDR3 has 12 amino acids. The CDR3 reads CASSFSGNEQFF. CDR3 coding DNA: TGTGCCAGCTCGTTTTCTGGCAATGAGCAGTTCTTC.

This clone was picked up a small number of times. This chain connects TRBV2 to TRBJ2-7, with D tentatively TRBD1 (6 bases). There are 13 residues in the CDR3. Trimming left V 5 bases short and J 3 bases short, with 11 bases between. Germline V gene sequence: CDR1 SNHLY, CDR2 FYNNEI. The CDR3 loop reads CASSRDTFYEQYF. CDR3 DNA sequence: TGTGCCAGCAGTCGGGACACCTTCTACGAGCAGTACTTC.

The chain links TRBV9 to TRBJ2-3; 10 bases map to TRBD1. The CDR3 runs to 16 residues. J was trimmed by 0 bases and V by 0 bases; bases with no gene match: 1. Germline CDR1 and CDR2: SGDLS and YYNGEE. CDR3 loop: CASSVGQGASTDTQYF. As DNA, the CDR3 is TGTGCCAGCAGCGTAGGACAGGGGGCGAGCACAGATACGCAGTATTTT. Together with reference TRBV9 and TRBJ2-3, the CDR3 gives the full variable domain: DSGVTQTPKHLITATGQRVTLRCSPRSGDLSVYWYQQSLDQGLQFLIQYYNGEERAKGNILERFSAQQFPDLHSELNLSSLELGDSALYFCASSVGQGASTDTQYFGPGTRLTVL.

This sequence joins TRBV25-1 and TRBJ2-2; 9 bases align to TRBD2. The CDR3 spans 18 residues. Trimming at V came to 1 base and at J to 3 bases, leaving 9 bases not matched to a gene. From germline, CDR1 is MGHDK and CDR2 SYGVNS. In nucleotides, the CDR3 is TGTGCCAGCAGTGAATTGGGACTAGCCCTTGCGCACACCGGGGAGCTGTTTTTT. It is translated as CASSELGLALAHTGELFF.

The table lists this clone with a few counts. The chain links TRBV6-5 to TRBJ2-2, with D maybe TRBD2 (6 bases). Germline V gives CDR1 MNHEY, CDR2 SVGAGI. Between the trimmed V and J ends, which lost 2 bases and 6 bases, there was a span of 16 bases. CDR3 length: 16 residues. The CDR3 here is CASSYPGRTRAGELFF. CDR3 nucleotide sequence: TGTGCCAGCAGTTACCCAGGGAGGACTCGTGCCGGGGAGCTGTTTTTT.

The V call is TRBV7-2, the J call TRBJ2-7; D unclear. The CDR3 is 15 residues long. Germline CDR1 reads SGHTA; CDR2 reads FQGNSA. The V end lost 0 bases, the J end lost 2 bases, and 11 bases lay between the germline ends. The CDR3 DNA reads as TGTGCCAGCAGCTTAGCCGTAGCATCAGCCTACGAGCAGTACTTC. It encodes CASSLAVASAYEQYF.

CDR3 bases: TGCAGCGTTGTAGGGACAGGGCCACTCAGGGACGAGCAGTACTTC. Protein product: CSVVGTGPLRDEQYF. This chain uses TRBV29-1 with TRBJ2-7; 9 bases are shared with TRBD1. This CDR3 spans 15 amino acids. After removal of 4 bases from V and 5 bases from J, the junction contained 12 bases not matched to a gene. Per germline, CDR1 SQVTM and CDR2 ANQGSEA.

The chain uses TRBV5-4 and TRBJ2-7, with D maybe TRBD2 (5 bases). Germline-derived CDR1 and CDR2 are SGHNT and YYREEE (reference sequence). CDR3 length: 13 amino acids. The V and J ends lost 4 bases and 3 bases respectively, with 11 bases between them. The CDR3 reads CASSRFGSYEQYF. The DNA of the CDR3 is TGTGCCAGCAGCCGCTTTGGGAGCTACGAGCAGTACTTC.

V gene TRBV29-1 combines with J gene TRBJ1-4; D unresolved. This CDR3 region has 12 residues. The ends were cut back, 7 bases at V and 7 bases at J, with 13 bases in the middle. The germline CDR1 and CDR2 sequences are SQVTM and ANQGSEA. The DNA for the CDR3 is TGCAGCGGCTCTGTCGCGAGTGAAAAACTGTTTTTT. It is translated as CSGSVASEKLFF.

In its sample, this clone was seen a few times. The chain uses TRBV28 and TRBJ2-6; 10 nucleotides agree with TRBD1. The germline V gene encodes CDR1 MDHEN and CDR2 SYDVKM. Trimming removed 5 bases from V and 1 base from J; junction bases left unmatched: 2. This CDR3 contains 16 residues. The CDR3 loop reads CASSGTGASGANVLTF. The CDR3 DNA reads TGTGCCAGCAGTGGGACAGGGGCGTCTGGGGCCAACGTCCTGACTTTC.

The table lists this clone with a few counts. This chain connects TRBV15 to TRBJ1-5; 9 bases match TRBD1. The CDR3 spans 19 residues. Trimming cost V 1 base and J 4 bases; bases outside gene matches: 14. Per germline, CDR1 LNHNV and CDR2 YYDKDF (reference sequence). The DNA of the CDR3 is TGTGCCACCAGCAGAGTTATTCGGCCGACAGGGGGAAGGAATCAGCCCCAGCATTTT. It yields the protein CATSRVIRPTGGRNQPQHF.

The sample holds a few counts of this clone. The chain uses TRBV28 and TRBJ1-2; 7 bases line up with TRBD1. The CDR3 consists of 13 residues. J gave up 0 bases and V 10 bases, and 5 bases lay outside the gene matches. Germline CDR1 reads MDHEN; CDR2 reads SYDVKM. CDR3 amino acids: CAIPGQSNYGYTF. CDR3 DNA: TGTGCCATCCCGGGACAGTCTAACTATGGCTACACCTTC.

This clone has only a few counts. This chain uses TRBV5-1 with TRBJ2-3, with a weak D call TRBD1 (6 bases). CDR1 and CDR2 from the germline V gene are SGHRS and YFSETQ. CDR3 size: 12 residues. Trimming shortened V by 7 bases and J by 1 base, and 7 bases separated the two germline ends. The CDR3 sequence: CASHRGTDTQYF. The CDR3 DNA sequence: TGCGCCAGCCACAGGGGCACAGATACGCAGTATTTT.

This chain joins TRBV2 and TRBJ1-4; D is perhaps TRBD1 (5 bases). Trimming removed 7 bases at V and 2 bases at J, with 8 bases between. The CDR3 spans 13 residues. Per germline, CDR1 SNHLY and CDR2 FYNNEI. CDR3 residues: CASIGTTNEKLFF. In nucleotides, the CDR3 is TGTGCCAGCATCGGGACGACTAATGAAAAACTGTTTTTT.

This clone was found a few times. This chain uses TRBV6-6 with TRBJ2-7; D is ambiguous. V dropped 2 bases and J dropped 0 bases, with 8 bases sitting between them. Germline V gives CDR1 MNHNY, CDR2 SVGAGI (reference sequence). This CDR3 is built from 14 residues. CDR3 DNA sequence: TGTGCCAGCAGTTACCGGCGCAACTCCTACGAGCAGTACTTC. It encodes CASSYRRNSYEQYF.